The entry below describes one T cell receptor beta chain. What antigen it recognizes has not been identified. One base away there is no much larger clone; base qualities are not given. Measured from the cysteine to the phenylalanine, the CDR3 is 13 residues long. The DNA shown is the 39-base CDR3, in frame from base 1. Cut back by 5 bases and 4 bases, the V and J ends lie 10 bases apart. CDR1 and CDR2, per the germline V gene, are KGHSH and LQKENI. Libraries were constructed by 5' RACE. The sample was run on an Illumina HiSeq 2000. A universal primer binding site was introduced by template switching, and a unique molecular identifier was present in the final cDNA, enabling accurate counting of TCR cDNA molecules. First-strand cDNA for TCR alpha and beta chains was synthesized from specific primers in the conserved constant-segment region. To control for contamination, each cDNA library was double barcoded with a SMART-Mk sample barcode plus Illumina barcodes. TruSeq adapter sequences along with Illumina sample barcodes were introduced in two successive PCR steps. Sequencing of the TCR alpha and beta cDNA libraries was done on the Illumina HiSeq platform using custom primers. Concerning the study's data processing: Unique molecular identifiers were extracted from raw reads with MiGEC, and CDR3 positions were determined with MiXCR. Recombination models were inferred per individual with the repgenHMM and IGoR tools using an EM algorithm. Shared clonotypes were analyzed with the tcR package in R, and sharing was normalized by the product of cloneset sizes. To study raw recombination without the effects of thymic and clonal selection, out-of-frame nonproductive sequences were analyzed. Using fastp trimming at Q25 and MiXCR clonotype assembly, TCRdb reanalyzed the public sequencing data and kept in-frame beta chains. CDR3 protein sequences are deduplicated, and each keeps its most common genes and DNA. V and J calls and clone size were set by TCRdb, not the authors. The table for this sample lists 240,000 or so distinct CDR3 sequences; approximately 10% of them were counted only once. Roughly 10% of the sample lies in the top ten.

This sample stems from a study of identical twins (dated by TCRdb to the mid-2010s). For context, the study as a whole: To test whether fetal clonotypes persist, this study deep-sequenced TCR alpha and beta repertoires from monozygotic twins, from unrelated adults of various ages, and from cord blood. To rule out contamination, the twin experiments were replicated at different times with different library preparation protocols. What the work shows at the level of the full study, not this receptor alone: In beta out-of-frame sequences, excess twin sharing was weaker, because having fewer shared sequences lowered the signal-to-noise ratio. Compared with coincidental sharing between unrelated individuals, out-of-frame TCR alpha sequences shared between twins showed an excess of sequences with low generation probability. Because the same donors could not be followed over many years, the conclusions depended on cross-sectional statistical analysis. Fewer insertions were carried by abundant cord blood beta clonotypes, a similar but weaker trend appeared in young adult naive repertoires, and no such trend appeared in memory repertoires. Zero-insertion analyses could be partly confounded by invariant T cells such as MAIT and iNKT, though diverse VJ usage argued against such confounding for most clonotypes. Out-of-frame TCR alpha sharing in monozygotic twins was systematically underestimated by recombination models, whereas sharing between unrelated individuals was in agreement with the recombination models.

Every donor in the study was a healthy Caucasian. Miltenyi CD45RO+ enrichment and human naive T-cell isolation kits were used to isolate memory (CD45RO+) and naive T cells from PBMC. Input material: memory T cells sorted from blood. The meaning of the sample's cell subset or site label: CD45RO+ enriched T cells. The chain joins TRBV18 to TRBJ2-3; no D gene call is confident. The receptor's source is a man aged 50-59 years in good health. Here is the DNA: TGTGCCAGCTCATCTTTAGACCCAGATACGCAGTATTTT. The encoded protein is CASSSLDPDTQYF.